The 17 T cell receptor beta chains in this list originate from one sample, sequenced in a study of T cell responses to AZD1222 COVID-19 vaccine. Generated by immunoSEQ multiplex PCR, the TCRdb table keeps only in-frame clones and is missing some. The sample shows about 110,000 clones, roughly nine tenths of them seen only once. Sequenced material: peripheral blood, taken on day 0 of AZD1222 vaccination. All receptors come from an adult in good health.

The DNA of the CDR3 is TGTGCCAGCAGTTTGCAGGGTAGCTCCTACGAGCAGTACTTC. Its protein is CASSLQGSSYEQYF. This chain joins TRBV27 and TRBJ2-7, with D perhaps matching TRBD1 (5 bases). CDR1 and CDR2 from the germline V gene are MNHEY and SMNVEV (reference sequence). V lost 3 bases to trimming and J lost 0 bases, with 9 bases between them. This CDR3 has 14 amino acids.

The chain recombines TRBV10-1 with TRBJ2-5, with 10 bases lining up with TRBD2. Germline CDR1 is WNHNN and CDR2 is SYGVQD (reference sequence). The CDR3 runs 17 residues. After removal of 6 bases from V and 0 bases from J, the junction contained 10 bases not matched to a gene. CDR3 loop: CASSGGPAGGNQETQYF. The CDR3 region has the DNA TGCGCCAGCAGCGGAGGGCCAGCGGGAGGGAACCAAGAGACCCAGTACTTC.

The chain recombines TRBV28 with TRBJ2-7, with 7 bases fitting TRBD2. The CDR3 length is 14 residues. V dropped 8 bases and J dropped 4; count of bases not matched to a gene: 11. Germline values: CDR1 MDHEN, CDR2 SYDVKM. CDR3 protein: CASRTWGGAYEQYF. CDR3 DNA sequence: TGTGCCAGCCGGACCTGGGGGGGTGCTTACGAGCAGTACTTC. The whole variable domain, remainder taken from reference TRBV28 and TRBJ2-7, is DVKVTQSSRYLVKRTGEKVFLECVQDMDHENMFWYRQDPGLGLRLIYFSYDVKMKEKGDIPEGYSVSREKKERFSLILESASTNQTSMYLCASRTWGGAYEQYFGPGTRLTVT.

The chain couples TRBV14 to TRBJ2-5, with D perhaps matching TRBD2 (6 bases). Trimming took off 3 bases at V and 5 bases at J, with 19 bases between the two ends. The germline V gene has CDR1 SGHDN and CDR2 FVKESK. There are 16 residues in the CDR3. The CDR3 sequence: CASSQRAGLAYETQYF. The CDR3 coding sequence is TGTGCCAGCAGCCAGCGGGCGGGATTAGCATACGAGACCCAGTACTTC.

V is TRBV5-4 and J is TRBJ2-5; 7 bases are shared with TRBD2. The CDR3 runs 15 residues. Losses at the gene ends were 6 bases for V and 3 bases for J; bases not matched to a gene: 11. In germline, CDR1 is SGHNT, CDR2 YYREEE (reference sequence). CDR3 loop: CASTLWREGEETQYF. CDR3 DNA: TGTGCCAGCACCTTATGGAGGGAGGGAGAAGAGACCCAGTACTTC.

The chain is built from TRBV15 and TRBJ1-6; no clear D. The germline gives CDR1 LNHNV, CDR2 YYDKDF (reference sequence). This CDR3 has 16 residues. Between the trimmed V and J ends, which lost 0 bases and 9 bases, there was a span of 15 bases. Here the CDR3 reads CATSRERAPRGSPLHF. CDR3 DNA sequence: TGTGCCACCAGCAGAGAGAGGGCACCCCGGGGTTCACCCCTCCACTTT.

CDR3 in DNA: TGTGCCAGCAGCCAATCCCACCGAATGAACACTGAAGCTTTCTTT. It specifies CASSQSHRMNTEAFF. This chain links TRBV3-1 (or the pseudogene TRBV3-2) with TRBJ1-1, with D uncertain. CDR1 is LGHDT, CDR2 YNNKEL, per germline (reference sequence). The CDR3 consists of 15 residues. The ends were cut back, 2 bases at V and 0 bases at J, with 10 bases in the middle.

The chain employs TRBV3-1 (or the pseudogene TRBV3-2) and TRBJ2-3, with 7 positions matching TRBD2. The CDR3 runs to 15 residues. V lost 5 bases, J lost 1 base, and 6 bases stayed unmatched. Per the germline V gene, CDR1 is LGHDT and CDR2 is YNNKEL (reference sequence). The CDR3 here is CASSSTSGGTDTQYF. CDR3 nucleotide sequence: TGTGCCAGCAGCTCAACAAGCGGGGGCACAGATACGCAGTATTTT.

The rearrangement joins TRBV7-3 to TRBJ2-1; perhaps TRBD2 as D (6 bases). This CDR3 is 14 amino acids long. Trimming took off 7 bases at V and 4 bases at J, with 14 bases between the two ends. Per the germline V gene, CDR1 is SGHTA and CDR2 is FQGTGA. The CDR3: CASTPSGGYNEQFF. The CDR3 bases are TGTGCCAGCACCCCCTCCGGGGGATACAATGAGCAGTTCTTC.

The chain recombines TRBV6-1 with TRBJ2-7, with D maybe TRBD2 (6 bases). V was trimmed by 0 bases and J by 2 bases, leaving 11 bases between them. Germline CDR1 is MNHNS and CDR2 is SASEGT. The CDR3 covers 15 residues. CDR3 nucleotide sequence: TGTGCCAGCAGTGAAGCGGGGACTTATGCCTACGAGCAGTACTTC. Amino acid sequence: CASSEAGTYAYEQYF.

This chain connects TRBV6-5 to TRBJ2-1; 7 bases align to TRBD2. This CDR3 region has 15 residues. Germline CDR1 MNHEY, CDR2 SVGAGI. Trimming took 5 bases from V and 5 from J; bases not matched to a gene: 9. This chain's CDR3 is CASSPERAGDNEQFF. Here the CDR3 DNA reads TGTGCCAGCAGTCCAGAGAGGGCGGGGGACAATGAGCAGTTCTTC.

V usage is TRBV7-8 and J usage is TRBJ1-6; D possibly corresponds to TRBD1 (6 bases). Trimming left V 4 bases short and J 5 bases short, with 15 bases between. The germline gives CDR1 SGHVS, CDR2 FQNEAQ. The CDR3 length is 16 residues. The CDR3 protein is CASSSLGYRDNSPLHF. For the CDR3, the DNA is TGTGCCAGCAGCTCCTTGGGGTACAGGGATAATTCACCCCTCCACTTT.

The rearrangement uses TRBV5-1 and TRBJ1-2; D is ambiguous. This CDR3 has 13 amino acids. Trimming stripped 4 bases from V and 8 bases from J, with 15 bases between. Germline values: CDR1 SGHRS, CDR2 YFSETQ. The CDR3 DNA sequence: TGCGCCAGCAGCGACACTAGGGTCGCGGGCTACACCTTC. Encoded protein: CASSDTRVAGYTF.

Of note for this clone: Different DNA sequences within this sample yield the same CDR3. J is TRBJ2-5 and V is TRBV18, with D uncertain. Germline CDR1 is KGHSH and CDR2 is LQKENI. The CDR3 has 11 amino acids. The V end lost 5 bases, the J end lost 2 bases, and 3 bases lay between the germline ends. The CDR3 here is CASSAQETQYF. The CDR3, as DNA: TGTGCCAGCTCAGCTCAAGAGACCCAGTACTTC. Drawing the rest from reference TRBV18 and TRBJ2-5, the complete variable domain is NAGVMQNPRHLVRRRGQEARLRCSPMKGHSHVYWYRQLPEEGLKFMVYLQKENIIDESGMPKERFSAEFPKEGPSILRIQQVVRGDSAAYFCASSAQETQYFGPGTRLLVL.

This sequence joins TRBV12-5 and TRBJ1-1; D perhaps matches TRBD1 (5 bases). The CDR3 extends over 15 amino acids. Looked up from germline, CDR1 is LGHNT and CDR2 is FRNRAP. V was trimmed by 2 bases and J by 0 bases, leaving 10 bases between them. In nucleotides, the CDR3 is TGTGCTAGTGGTTTGCGCGGGGGTATGAACACTGAAGCTTTCTTT. Encoded protein: CASGLRGGMNTEAFF. The full variable domain, completed using reference TRBV12-5 and TRBJ1-1, is DARVTQTPRHKVTEMGQEVTMRCQPILGHNTVFWYRQTMMQGLELLAYFRNRAPLDDSGMPKDRFSAEMPDATLATLKIQPSEPRDSAVYFCASGLRGGMNTEAFFGQGTRLTVV.

This chain uses TRBV6-5 with TRBJ1-6; D might be TRBD1 (5 bases). The CDR3 length is 13 residues. Per the germline V gene, CDR1 is MNHEY and CDR2 is SVGAGI. V lost 6 bases and J 7 bases, leaving 10 bases between the germline ends. DNA for the CDR3: TGTGCCAGCAGACGACAGAGCAATTCACCCCTCCACTTT. This codes for CASRRQSNSPLHF.

V gene TRBV28 combines with J gene TRBJ1-2, with 7 bases matching TRBD1. The CDR3 is 12 residues long. Germline lookup yields CDR1 MDHEN and CDR2 SYDVKM. The junction had 2 bases not matched to a gene; V was cut back by 5 bases and J by 5 bases. The CDR3 region has the DNA TGTGCCAGCAGTCAGACAGGGTATGGCTACACCTTC. Encoded protein: CASSQTGYGYTF.